The rows below give T cell receptor beta chains drawn from one sample of a study of blood T cell repertoires in COVID-19. This table comes from immunoSEQ multiplex PCR, and its TCRdb copy is limited to in-frame clones, with some not included. The table records roughly 200,000 clones, about nine tenths of them present only once. Sequencing was performed on peripheral blood. Source of these receptors: a man between 35 and 55 years old with acute or convalescent COVID-19. CDR3s include the opening cysteine and the closing phenylalanine or tryptophan. D genes are given only for firm matches. Only part of the rows carry a size: once, few, many, or a class if the clone is expanded.

d_call,clone_size,cdr3_length,j_call,v_call,cdr3_nt,cdr3_aa
TRBD2,NA,15,TRBJ2-7,TRBV6-5,TGTGCCAGCAGTTACGGGGGCGGGGGGGCGGACGAGCAGTACTTC,CASSYGGGGADEQYF
TRBD1,NA,13,TRBJ2-5,TRBV11-2,TGTGCCAGCAGTAAGGGACAGGGAGAGACCCAGTACTTC,CASSKGQGETQYF
TRBD1,NA,17,TRBJ1-1,TRBV7-9,TGTGCCAGCAGCGATCGGACAGGGGAACAGTTTAGCACTGAAGCTTTCTTT,CASSDRTGEQFSTEAFF
TRBD2,NA,15,TRBJ2-5,TRBV10-1,TGCGCCAGCAGTGAGTCGGGGACTAGTCGGGAGACCCAGTACTTC,CASSESGTSRETQYF
NA,NA,13,TRBJ1-2,TRBV19,TGTGCCAGTAGTATCGTAGCTAACTATGGCTACACCTTC,CASSIVANYGYTF
TRBD1,NA,17,TRBJ2-5,TRBV7-9,TGTGCCAGCAGCAAGGGACAGGGGGCGCGGGGGAAGGAGACCCAGTACTTC,CASSKGQGARGKETQYF
TRBD2,NA,16,TRBJ2-3,TRBV2,TGTGCCAGCAGGCGAAGCGGGGGGCTCAGCACAGATACGCAGTATTTT,CASRRSGGLSTDTQYF
TRBD1,NA,14,TRBJ1-2,TRBV3-1/TRBV3-2,TGTGCCAGCAGTAGGGACAGGCTCGACTATGGCTACACCTTC,CASSRDRLDYGYTF
NA,few,16,TRBJ1-6,TRBV10-2,TGCGCCAGCAGTGACAGGGTGGGCTCCTATAATTCACCCCTCCACTTT,CASSDRVGSYNSPLHF
NA,NA,12,TRBJ2-3,TRBV12-3/TRBV12-4,TGTGCCAGCAGCTCGAGCACAGATACGCAGTATTTT,CASSSSTDTQYF
NA,NA,17,TRBJ2-2,TRBV30,TGTGCCTGGAGTGGAAACAGTGGTGTAATGGACACCGGGGAGCTGTTTTTT,CAWSGNSGVMDTGELFF
TRBD1,NA,14,TRBJ1-5,TRBV5-1,TGCGCCAGCAGCCCGGACAGGGGGGATCAGCCCCAGCATTTT,CASSPDRGDQPQHF
NA,NA,15,TRBJ1-1,TRBV5-4,TGTGCCAGCAGCTTGGCCTCGACAGCGAACACTGAAGCTTTCTTT,CASSLASTANTEAFF
TRBD1,NA,14,TRBJ1-1,TRBV10-1,TGCGCCAGCAGTGAGCGACAGGGGGGCACTGAAGCTTTCTTT,CASSERQGGTEAFF
TRBD1,few,15,TRBJ1-2,TRBV5-1,TGCGCCAGCAGCCCCTGGGAGAGGGGGCAGAATGGCTACACCTTC,CASSPWERGQNGYTF
NA,NA,15,TRBJ1-5,TRBV6-5,TGTGCCAGCAGCTCTAGACGGACATCAAATCAGCCCCAGCATTTT,CASSSRRTSNQPQHF
NA,NA,15,TRBJ1-5,TRBV6-6,TGTGCCAGCAGCCCCTATCAGGGTAGCAATCAGCCCCAGCATTTT,CASSPYQGSNQPQHF
NA,NA,14,TRBJ1-5,TRBV15,TGTGCCACCAGCAGAGGTGGTACCGGGCAGCCCCAGCATTTT,CATSRGGTGQPQHF
TRBD1,NA,13,TRBJ2-7,TRBV5-1,TGCGCCAGCAACCCTGGACAGGGGAGCGAGCAGTACTTC,CASNPGQGSEQYF
TRBD1,NA,13,TRBJ1-2,TRBV15,TGTGCCACCAGCATCGACAGGGGTCGTGGCTACACCTTC,CATSIDRGRGYTF
TRBD2,NA,13,TRBJ2-7,TRBV6-5,TGTGCCAGCTACCGGGGGGGGGCCTACGAGCAGTACTTC,CASYRGGAYEQYF
NA,few,15,TRBJ2-2,TRBV5-1,TGCGCCAGCAGCCAGACAGGAGCGAACACCGGGGAGCTGTTTTTT,CASSQTGANTGELFF
TRBD1,NA,13,TRBJ2-7,TRBV5-1,TGCGCCAGCAGGCTTGGGACAGGGAACGAGCAGTACTTC,CASRLGTGNEQYF
NA,NA,15,TRBJ1-2,TRBV28,TGTGCCAGCAGTTTAGTGGCGGCTTCTAACTATGGCTACACCTTC,CASSLVAASNYGYTF